This section outlines one T cell receptor beta chain sequence together with its context. Its antigen remains unknown. Sequenced by immunoSEQ multiplex PCR; TCRdb stores in-frame clones only, minus some. The sample has about 580,000 clones, more than 95% seen once. Germline-derived CDR1 and CDR2 are SGHTA and FQGNSA. The CDR3 extends over 17 amino acids. With 1 base clipped from V and 5 bases from J, the junction kept 6 bases outside the gene matches. CD45RO negativity and positive selection for CCR7 defined naive CD8 cells, a population that excluded terminally differentiated effector memory CD45RA+ cells. This record comes from a study of shared clonotypes between healthy human individuals. Study in general: The study enrolled a couple of women and three men aged 18 to 49. The study, taken as a whole, reports: Shared clonotypes: 4.5% to 6% naive CD4, around 4% naive CD8, around 2.4% memory CD4, about 0.4% memory CD8. The researchers took only blood, and tissue repertoires probably look different.

This sequence was found in a man aged 25-45 years in good health. The sequenced material came from naive CD8+ T cells sorted from blood. This sequence joins TRBV7-2 and TRBJ1-4; 11 bases match TRBD1. CDR3 sequence: CASSLDWDRGENEKLFF. CDR3 DNA: TGTGCCAGCAGCTTAGATTGGGACAGGGGGGAAAATGAAAAACTGTTTTTT.